This T cell receptor beta chain was documented in a study of blood T cell repertoires in COVID-19. This CDR3 region has 13 residues. J gave up 3 bases and V 6 bases, and 4 bases lay outside the gene matches. Germline assignment: CDR1 MGHDK and CDR2 SYGVNS. TCRdb keeps only in-frame clones here, not all; method: immunoSEQ multiplex PCR. The sample holds about 230,000 clones, approximately 83% seen once. The rearrangement joins TRBV25-1 to TRBJ2-7; 8 nucleotides line up with TRBD2. Sequenced input: peripheral blood. This receptor was taken from a woman aged 45-59 years with acute or convalescent COVID-19. This CDR3 reads CASRPSGSYEQYF. The CDR3 bases are TGTGCCAGCAGGCCCAGCGGGAGCTACGAGCAGTACTTC.